These 27 T cell receptor beta chains originate from one sample sequenced in a study of T cells in localized non-small cell lung cancer. Libraries were prepared by immunoSEQ multiplex PCR; TCRdb keeps only in-frame clonotypes and omits some of them. In the table there are roughly 15,000 clones, 85% to 90% of which are singletons. The specimen comprised peripheral blood, sampled before any cancer treatment. These receptor sequences come from a female donor older than 55 with stage I squamous cell lung carcinoma.

This chain uses TRBV28 with TRBJ2-4, with D possibly being TRBD1 (7 bases). Trimming left V 3 bases short and J 9 bases short, with 12 bases between. The CDR3 has 13 amino acids. Germline assignment: CDR1 MDHEN and CDR2 SYDVKM. CDR3 in DNA: TGTGCCAGCAGTTTTTTGCAGGGGGGCATTCAGTACTTC. This codes for CASSFLQGGIQYF.

There are a few counts of this clone. The rearrangement joins TRBV18 to TRBJ2-1; a possible D gene is TRBD2 (6 bases). Germline CDR1 is KGHSH and CDR2 is LQKENI. The V and J ends lost 2 bases and 7 bases respectively, with 9 bases between them. The CDR3 covers 13 residues. The DNA of the CDR3 is TGTGCCAGCTCACCAGCGGCGGGAAATGAGCAGTTCTTC. This sequence encodes CASSPAAGNEQFF.

The V call is TRBV28, the J call TRBJ2-6; possible D gene TRBD1, 6 bases. This CDR3 comprises 14 residues. Germline-derived CDR1 and CDR2 are MDHEN and SYDVKM. V lost 9 bases and J 0 bases, leaving 9 bases between the germline ends. The CDR3 DNA reads as TGTGCCAGTCGGACAGCCTCTGGGGCCAACGTCCTGACTTTC. Its protein product is CASRTASGANVLTF.

This chain connects TRBV2 to TRBJ1-3, with a tentative D call TRBD1 (5 bases). Trimming shortened V by 2 bases and J by 2 bases, and 10 bases separated the two germline ends. Germline V CDR1 and CDR2: SNHLY, FYNNEI. This CDR3 is 15 amino acids long. The CDR3 reads CASSETRAPGNTIYF. The CDR3 coding sequence is TGTGCCAGCAGTGAAACCAGGGCTCCTGGAAACACCATATATTTT.

This chain links TRBV2 with TRBJ2-1, with D unresolved. V was shortened by 2 bases and J by 5 bases, with 7 bases between the two germline ends. CDR3 length: 13 amino acids. Per the germline V gene, CDR1 is SNHLY and CDR2 is FYNNEI. The CDR3 DNA sequence: TGTGCCAGCAGTGAACAGGCCGACAATGAGCAGTTCTTC. This encodes CASSEQADNEQFF.

This clone turned up a few times. The genes are TRBV4-2 and TRBJ1-2; no clear D gene. The CDR3 is 15 residues long. Germline values: CDR1 LGHNA, CDR2 YNFKEQ. V lost 0 bases to trimming and J lost 0 bases, with 8 bases between them. The DNA of the CDR3 is TGTGCCAGCAGCCAAGAAGGCAGCTCTAACTATGGCTACACCTTC. It yields the protein CASSQEGSSNYGYTF.

The chain recombines TRBV5-1 with TRBJ2-1; D call uncertain. The CDR3 loop spans 13 amino acids. The ends were cut back, 3 bases at V and 6 bases at J, with 10 bases in the middle. Germline CDR1 is SGHRS and CDR2 is YFSETQ. CDR3 sequence: CASSSSISNEQFF. The CDR3 nucleotides read TGCGCCAGCAGCTCTAGTATAAGCAATGAGCAGTTCTTC.

J is TRBJ1-1 and V is TRBV7-2; D remains unclear. This CDR3 comprises 13 residues. V was cut by 4 bases and J by 6 bases, with 12 bases left in between. Germline loops: CDR1 SGHTA, CDR2 FQGNSA. Here the CDR3 reads CASSYRTGAEAFF. The CDR3 nucleotides are TGTGCCAGCAGCTACAGAACTGGCGCTGAAGCTTTCTTT.

The V call is TRBV11-2, the J call TRBJ1-5; 8 bases match TRBD1. The CDR3 is made up of 15 amino acids. The V and J ends lost 1 base and 5 bases, in that order; junction bases with no gene match: 4. Germline V gene lookup returns CDR1 SGHAT and CDR2 FQNNGV. This CDR3 reads CASSLGQGSDQPQHF. The CDR3 region has the DNA TGTGCCAGCAGCTTAGGACAGGGGAGCGATCAGCCCCAGCATTTT.

The chain carries TRBV25-1 and TRBJ1-6, with a possible D match to TRBD1 (5 bases). The CDR3 contains 12 residues. Germline V CDR1 and CDR2: MGHDK, SYGVNS. With 6 bases removed from V and 7 bases from J, the gap between germline ends came to 7 bases. The CDR3 DNA sequence: TGTGCCAGCAGGGACACCAATTCACCCCTCCACTTT. Its translation: CASRDTNSPLHF.

This clone was seen only once. V gene TRBV19 combines with J gene TRBJ1-1; unclear D gene. The V gene's germline CDR1 is LNHDA and CDR2 SQIVND (reference sequence). CDR3 length: 13 residues. V was cut by 7 bases and J by 7 bases, with 16 bases left in between. The CDR3 is CASNPGISFEAFF. The CDR3 DNA sequence: TGTGCCAGTAACCCGGGTATCAGCTTTGAAGCTTTCTTT.

The CDR3 loop reads CASSVGRSSYNEQFF. CDR3 in DNA: TGTGCCAGCAGCGTAGGGCGGAGCTCCTACAATGAGCAGTTCTTC. The genes are TRBV9 and TRBJ2-1; D gene ambiguous. Trimming left V 0 bases short and J 0 bases short, with 7 bases between. This CDR3 has 15 residues. Germline-derived CDR1 and CDR2 are SGDLS and YYNGEE.

The chain employs TRBV7-6 and TRBJ1-5; maybe TRBD1 (5 bases). Germline values: CDR1 SGHVS, CDR2 FNYEAQ. Deletions cut 5 bases from V and 4 bases from J, with 9 bases between. The length of the CDR3 is 13 residues. This CDR3 is CASSPGENQPQHF. The CDR3 DNA follows: TGTGCCAGCAGCCCGGGGGAAAATCAGCCCCAGCATTTT.

The chain recombines TRBV18 with TRBJ1-2; D is unclear. This CDR3 spans 13 amino acids. Trimming removed 5 bases at V and 8 bases at J, with 15 bases between. Germline V gives CDR1 KGHSH, CDR2 LQKENI. The CDR3 coding sequence is TGTGCCAGCTCATCGGAGGGCCTACAGGGCTACACCTTC. Encoded protein: CASSSEGLQGYTF.

The chain recombines TRBV20-1 with TRBJ1-2; D remains unclear. The CDR3 covers 11 residues. The germline CDR1 and CDR2 sequences are DFQATT and SNEGSKA (reference sequence). V was trimmed by 6 bases and J by 4 bases, leaving 9 bases between them. The CDR3 loop is CSADGGYGYTF. CDR3 sequence (DNA): TGCAGTGCGGACGGCGGCTATGGCTACACCTTC.

The chain carries TRBV2 and TRBJ1-6, with D possibly being TRBD1 (5 bases). In germline, CDR1 is SNHLY, CDR2 FYNNEI. This CDR3 is built from 14 residues. The V end was cut by 7 bases, the J end by 6 bases, with 13 bases between. The CDR3 DNA is TGTGCCAGCAAGAAAACGGACATTAATTCACCCCTCCACTTT. Protein: CASKKTDINSPLHF.

V usage is TRBV5-1 and J usage is TRBJ2-7, with unresolved D. Trimming removed 3 bases from V and 6 bases from J, with 10 bases in between. The CDR3 is 12 residues long. Germline V gives CDR1 SGHRS, CDR2 YFSETQ. The CDR3 loop reads CASSSRLREQYF. DNA of the CDR3: TGCGCCAGCAGCTCAAGGCTACGCGAGCAGTACTTC. The variable domain in full, with the rest retrieved from reference TRBV5-1 and TRBJ2-7, is KAGVTQTPRYLIKTRGQQVTLSCSPISGHRSVSWYQQTPGQGLQFLFEYFSETQRNKGNFPGRFSGRQFSNSRSEMNVSTLELGDSALYLCASSSRLREQYFGPGTRLTVT.

This chain connects TRBV5-8 to TRBJ1-5, with a weak D call TRBD1 (5 bases). CDR3 length equals 16 residues. Per the germline V gene, CDR1 is SGHTS and CDR2 is YDEGEE. Between the trimmed V and J ends, which lost 4 bases and 0 bases, there was a span of 14 bases. The CDR3 sequence: CASSGGRVYSNQPQHF. The CDR3 coding sequence is TGTGCCAGCAGCGGGGGACGGGTGTATAGCAATCAGCCCCAGCATTTT.

The chain recombines TRBV7-2 with TRBJ2-6; D is ambiguous. This CDR3 has 14 amino acids. Germline V gene data show CDR1 as SGHTA and CDR2 as FQGNSA. Trimming shortened V by 5 bases and J by 3 bases, and 8 bases separated the two germline ends. CDR3 sequence: CASSTGVGANVLTF. In DNA, the CDR3 is TGTGCCAGCAGCACCGGAGTTGGGGCCAACGTCCTGACTTTC.

The count of this clone is one. The gene calls are TRBV28 and TRBJ1-2, with 8 bases fitting TRBD1. The J segment lost 8 bases and the V segment lost 8 bases, leaving 16 bases of the junction unmatched. CDR1 and CDR2 from the germline V gene are MDHEN and SYDVKM. This CDR3 spans 15 amino acids. The CDR3 loop reads CASSYSLQGARGYTF. The CDR3 nucleotides read TGTGCCAGCTCTTACTCGTTGCAGGGGGCAAGGGGCTACACCTTC.

The chain carries TRBV5-6 and TRBJ2-7; the D gene is possibly TRBD2 (5 bases). Per the germline V gene, CDR1 is SGHDT and CDR2 is YYEEEE. The CDR3 sequence is 14 residues long. V lost 0 bases, J lost 3 bases, and 10 bases lay in between. The DNA of the CDR3 is TGTGCCAGCAGCTTGGCCGGGGTTTTCTACGAGCAGTACTTC. Translating gives CASSLAGVFYEQYF. The whole variable domain, remainder taken from reference TRBV5-6 and TRBJ2-7, is DAGVTQSPTHLIKTRGQQVTLRCSPKSGHDTVSWYQQALGQGPQFIFQYYEEEERQRGNFPDRFSGHQFPNYSSELNVNALLLGDSALYLCASSLAGVFYEQYFGPGTRLTVT.

The J gene is TRBJ2-3, the V gene TRBV5-6; no clear D. The germline CDR1 and CDR2 sequences are SGHDT and YYEEEE. Trimming removed 2 bases from V and 0 bases from J, with 13 bases in between. The CDR3 is 16 amino acids. DNA for the CDR3: TGTGCCAGCAGCTTAAGAATAGAGCCTAGCACAGATACGCAGTATTTT. This codes for CASSLRIEPSTDTQYF.

This chain connects TRBV18 to TRBJ1-2; no clear D gene. CDR1 and CDR2 from the germline V gene are KGHSH and LQKENI. The CDR3 sequence is 14 residues long. Trimming removed 3 bases from V and 6 bases from J, with 14 bases in between. In DNA, the CDR3 is TGTGCCAGCTCACCGGACGTGGGTGGGCATGGCTACACCTTC. This codes for CASSPDVGGHGYTF. Together with reference TRBV18 and TRBJ1-2, the CDR3 gives the full variable domain: NAGVMQNPRHLVRRRGQEARLRCSPMKGHSHVYWYRQLPEEGLKFMVYLQKENIIDESGMPKERFSAEFPKEGPSILRIQQVVRGDSAAYFCASSPDVGGHGYTFGSGTRLTVV.

The chain combines TRBV28 with TRBJ1-2; the match to TRBD1 covers 7 bases. Per germline, CDR1 MDHEN and CDR2 SYDVKM. Trimming cost V 8 bases and J 8 bases; bases outside gene matches: 14. This CDR3 has 14 amino acids. The CDR3 DNA is TGTGCCAGCGGGGAGACCCGACAGGGCGGAGGCTACACCTTC. This encodes CASGETRQGGGYTF.

The CDR3, as DNA: TGTGCCAGCAGTTCCCCCCGACAGGCGACCTACAATGAGCAGTTCTTC. Translated: CASSSPRQATYNEQFF. The gene calls are TRBV28 and TRBJ2-1; D perhaps matches TRBD1 (6 bases). This CDR3 is built from 16 residues. Looked up from germline, CDR1 is MDHEN and CDR2 is SYDVKM. V was cut by 4 bases and J by 2 bases, with 15 bases left in between.

CDR3 sequence reads: CASSPTTGNNEQFF. The CDR3 DNA is TGCGCCAGCAGCCCTACCACAGGGAACAATGAGCAGTTCTTC. J is TRBJ2-1 and V is TRBV5-1, with D possibly being TRBD1 (6 bases). Germline V gene data show CDR1 as SGHRS and CDR2 as YFSETQ. V was pared by 4 bases and J by 5 bases, with 13 bases between. This CDR3 is 14 amino acids long.

V is TRBV4-2 and J is TRBJ2-1, with TRBD1 matching over 7 bases. With V trimmed by 5 bases and J by 10 bases, 8 bases remained unmatched. Germline V gene sequence: CDR1 LGHNA, CDR2 YNFKEQ. The CDR3 is 13 residues long. The CDR3 sequence is CASSFGWGQEQFF. CDR3 coding DNA: TGTGCCAGCAGCTTTGGGTGGGGACAGGAGCAGTTCTTC.